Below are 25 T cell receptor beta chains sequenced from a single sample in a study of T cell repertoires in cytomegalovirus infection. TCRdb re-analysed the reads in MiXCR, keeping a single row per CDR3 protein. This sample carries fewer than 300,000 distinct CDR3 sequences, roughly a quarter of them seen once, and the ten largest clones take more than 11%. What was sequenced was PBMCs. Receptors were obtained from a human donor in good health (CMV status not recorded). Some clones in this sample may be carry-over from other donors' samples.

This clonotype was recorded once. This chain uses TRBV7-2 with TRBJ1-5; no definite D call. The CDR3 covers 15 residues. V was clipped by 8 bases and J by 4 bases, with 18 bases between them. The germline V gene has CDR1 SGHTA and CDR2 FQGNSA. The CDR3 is CASRLDRALNQPQHF. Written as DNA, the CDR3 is TGTGCCAGCCGATTGGACCGAGCGTTAAATCAGCCCCAGCATTTT.

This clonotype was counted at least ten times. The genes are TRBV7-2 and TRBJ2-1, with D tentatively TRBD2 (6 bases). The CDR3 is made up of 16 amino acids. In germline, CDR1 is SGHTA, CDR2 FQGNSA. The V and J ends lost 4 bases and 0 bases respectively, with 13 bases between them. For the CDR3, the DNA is TGTGCCAGCAGCTCGCCCGGGGGTAGCTCCTACAATGAGCAGTTCTTC. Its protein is CASSSPGGSSYNEQFF.

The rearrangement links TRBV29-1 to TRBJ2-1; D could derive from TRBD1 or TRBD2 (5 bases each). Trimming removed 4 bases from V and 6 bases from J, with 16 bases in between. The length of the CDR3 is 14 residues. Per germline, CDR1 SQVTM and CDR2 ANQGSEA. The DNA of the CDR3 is TGCAGCGTTGTTGGGCCAGGGAGAGGCAATGAGCAGTTCTTC. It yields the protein CSVVGPGRGNEQFF.

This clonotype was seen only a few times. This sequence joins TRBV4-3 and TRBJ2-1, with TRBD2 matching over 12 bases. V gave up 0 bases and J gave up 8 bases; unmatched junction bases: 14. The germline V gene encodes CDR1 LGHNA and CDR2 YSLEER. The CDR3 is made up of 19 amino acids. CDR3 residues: CASSQDWAGGLAGGYEQFF. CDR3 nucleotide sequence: TGCGCCAGCAGCCAAGATTGGGCAGGGGGGCTAGCGGGAGGGTATGAGCAGTTCTTC.

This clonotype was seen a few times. The CDR3 protein is CSVGGPSGDTGETQYF. In nucleotides, the CDR3 is TGCAGTGTCGGGGGACCTAGCGGGGATACAGGGGAGACCCAGTACTTC. The chain employs TRBV20-1 and TRBJ2-5; 9 nucleotides align to TRBD2. This CDR3 has 16 residues. The germline V gene has CDR1 DFQATT and CDR2 SNEGSKA (reference sequence). Trimming at V came to 7 bases and at J to 5 bases, leaving 17 bases not matched to a gene.

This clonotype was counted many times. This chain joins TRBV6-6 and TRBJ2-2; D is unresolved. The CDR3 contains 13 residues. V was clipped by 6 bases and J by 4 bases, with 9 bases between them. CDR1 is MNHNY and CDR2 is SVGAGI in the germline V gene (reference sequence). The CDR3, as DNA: TGTGCCAGCAGCCGGACGGGCACCGGGGAGCTGTTTTTT. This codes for CASSRTGTGELFF.

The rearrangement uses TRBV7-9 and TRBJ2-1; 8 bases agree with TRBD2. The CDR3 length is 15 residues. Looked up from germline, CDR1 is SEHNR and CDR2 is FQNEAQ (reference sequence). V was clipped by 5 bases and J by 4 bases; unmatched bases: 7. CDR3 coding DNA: TGTGCCAGCAGCGGACTTAGCGGGACTTACAATGAGCAGTTCTTC. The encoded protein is CASSGLSGTYNEQFF.

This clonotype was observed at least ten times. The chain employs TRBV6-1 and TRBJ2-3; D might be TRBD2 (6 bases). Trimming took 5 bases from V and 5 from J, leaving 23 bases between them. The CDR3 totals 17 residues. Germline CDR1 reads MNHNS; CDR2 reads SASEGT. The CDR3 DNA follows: TGTGCCAGCAGTTCAACCTCGGGACTTATGTTTGAAGATACGCAGTATTTT. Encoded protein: CASSSTSGLMFEDTQYF.

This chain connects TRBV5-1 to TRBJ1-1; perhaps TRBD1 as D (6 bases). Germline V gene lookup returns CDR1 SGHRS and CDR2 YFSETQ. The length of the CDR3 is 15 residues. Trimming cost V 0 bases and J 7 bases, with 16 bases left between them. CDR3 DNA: TGCGCCAGCAGCTTGGAGTTCAGGGGTTGGGTTGAAGCTTTCTTT. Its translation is CASSLEFRGWVEAFF.

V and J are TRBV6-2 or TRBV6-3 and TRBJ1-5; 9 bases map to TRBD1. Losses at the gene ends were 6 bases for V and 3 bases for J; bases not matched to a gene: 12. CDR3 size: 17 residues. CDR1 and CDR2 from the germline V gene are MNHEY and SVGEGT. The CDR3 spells CASRTAVGQGNNQPQHF. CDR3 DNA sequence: TGTGCCAGCAGGACCGCCGTGGGACAGGGAAACAATCAGCCCCAGCATTTT.

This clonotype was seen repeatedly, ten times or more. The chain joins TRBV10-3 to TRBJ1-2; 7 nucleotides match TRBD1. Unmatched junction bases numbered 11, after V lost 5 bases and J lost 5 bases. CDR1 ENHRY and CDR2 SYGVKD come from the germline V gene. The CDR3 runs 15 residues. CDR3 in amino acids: CAISLNTGDTYGYTF. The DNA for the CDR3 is TGTGCCATCAGTCTAAATACAGGGGATACTTATGGCTACACCTTC.

As DNA, the CDR3 is TGCAGTGCAATTAAATTAGCGGGATCGGATACGCAGTATTTT. This gives the protein CSAIKLAGSDTQYF. The genes are TRBV20-1 and TRBJ2-3; 8 nucleotides agree with TRBD2. Germline V gives CDR1 DFQATT, CDR2 SNEGSKA (reference sequence). The trim removed 6 bases at V and 6 bases at J, leaving 11 bases unmatched. The CDR3 loop spans 14 amino acids.

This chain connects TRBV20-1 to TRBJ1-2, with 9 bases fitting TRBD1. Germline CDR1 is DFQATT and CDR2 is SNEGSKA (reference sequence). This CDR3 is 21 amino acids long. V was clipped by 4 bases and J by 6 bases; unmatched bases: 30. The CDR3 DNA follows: TGCAGTGCTACCCCCCGTCCCGGGACAGGGCGTCGGGCATCTATTAATGATGGCTACACCTTC. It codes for CSATPRPGTGRRASINDGYTF.

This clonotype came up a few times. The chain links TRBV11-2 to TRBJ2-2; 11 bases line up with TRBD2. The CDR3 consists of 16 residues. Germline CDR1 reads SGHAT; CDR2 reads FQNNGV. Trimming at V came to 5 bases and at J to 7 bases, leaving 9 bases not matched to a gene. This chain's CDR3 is CASSPGLAASDGELFF. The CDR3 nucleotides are TGTGCCAGCAGCCCGGGACTAGCGGCATCAGACGGGGAGCTGTTTTTT.

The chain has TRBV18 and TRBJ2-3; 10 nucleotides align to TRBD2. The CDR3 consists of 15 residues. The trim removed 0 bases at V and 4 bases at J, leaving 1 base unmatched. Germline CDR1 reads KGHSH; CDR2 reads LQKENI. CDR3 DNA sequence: TGTGCCAGCTCACCACCTCTAGCGGGAGCAGATACGCAGTATTTT. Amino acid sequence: CASSPPLAGADTQYF.

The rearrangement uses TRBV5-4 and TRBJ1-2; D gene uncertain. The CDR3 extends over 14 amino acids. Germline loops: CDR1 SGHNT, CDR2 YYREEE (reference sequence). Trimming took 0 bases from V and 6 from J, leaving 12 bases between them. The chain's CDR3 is CASSLESGFDGYTF. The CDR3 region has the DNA TGTGCCAGCAGCTTGGAGAGCGGTTTCGATGGCTACACCTTC.

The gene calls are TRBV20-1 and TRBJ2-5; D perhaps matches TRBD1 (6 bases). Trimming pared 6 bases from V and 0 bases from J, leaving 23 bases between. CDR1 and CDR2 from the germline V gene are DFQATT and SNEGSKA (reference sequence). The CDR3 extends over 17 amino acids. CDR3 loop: CSAESLLPQGYQETQYF. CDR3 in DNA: TGCAGTGCCGAATCGCTTCTCCCCCAGGGGTACCAAGAGACCCAGTACTTC.

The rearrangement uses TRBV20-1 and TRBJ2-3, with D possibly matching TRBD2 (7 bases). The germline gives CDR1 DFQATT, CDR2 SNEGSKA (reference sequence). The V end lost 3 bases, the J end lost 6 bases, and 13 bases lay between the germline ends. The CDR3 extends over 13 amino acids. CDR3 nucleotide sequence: TGCAGTGCTAGCGGGGGGCACCTGGATACGCAGTATTTT. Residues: CSASGGHLDTQYF.

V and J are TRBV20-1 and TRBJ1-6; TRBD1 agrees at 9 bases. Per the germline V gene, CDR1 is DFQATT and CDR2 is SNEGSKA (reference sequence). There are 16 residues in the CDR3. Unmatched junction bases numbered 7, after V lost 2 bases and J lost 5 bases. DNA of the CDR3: TGCAGTGCTAGACCTACAGGGGGCGCGAATAATTCACCCCTCCACTTT. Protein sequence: CSARPTGGANNSPLHF.

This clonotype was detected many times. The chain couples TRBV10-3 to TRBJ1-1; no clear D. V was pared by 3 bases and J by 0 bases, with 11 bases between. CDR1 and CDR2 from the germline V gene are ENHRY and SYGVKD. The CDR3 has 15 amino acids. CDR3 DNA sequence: TGTGCCATCAGTGATTACAGTCGGGTGAACACTGAAGCTTTCTTT. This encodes CAISDYSRVNTEAFF.

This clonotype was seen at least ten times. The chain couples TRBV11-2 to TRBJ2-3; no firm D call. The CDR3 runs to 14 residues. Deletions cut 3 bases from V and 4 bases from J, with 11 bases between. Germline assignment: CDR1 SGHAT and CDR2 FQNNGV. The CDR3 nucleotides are TGTGCCAGCAGCTTCATCTTTGGTGCAGATACGCAGTATTTT. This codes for CASSFIFGADTQYF.

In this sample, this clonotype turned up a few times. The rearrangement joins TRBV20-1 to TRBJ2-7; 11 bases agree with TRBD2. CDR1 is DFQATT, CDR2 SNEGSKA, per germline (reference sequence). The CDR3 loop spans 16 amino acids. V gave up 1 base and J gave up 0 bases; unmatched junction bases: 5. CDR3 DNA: TGCAGTGCTAGAGTCAGACTAGCGGGGAGCTCCTACGAGCAGTACTTC. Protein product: CSARVRLAGSSYEQYF.

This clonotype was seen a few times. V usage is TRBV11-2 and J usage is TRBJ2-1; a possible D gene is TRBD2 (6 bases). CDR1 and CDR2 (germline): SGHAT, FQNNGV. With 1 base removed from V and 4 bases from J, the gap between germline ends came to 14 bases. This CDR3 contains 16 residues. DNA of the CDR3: TGTGCCAGCAGCTTAGTTCCGGGAGTAGGGTACAATGAGCAGTTCTTC. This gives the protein CASSLVPGVGYNEQFF.

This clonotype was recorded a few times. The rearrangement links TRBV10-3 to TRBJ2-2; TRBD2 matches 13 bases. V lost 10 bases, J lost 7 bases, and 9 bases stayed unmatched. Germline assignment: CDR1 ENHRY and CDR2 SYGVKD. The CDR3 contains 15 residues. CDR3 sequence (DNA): TGTGCCACCCTCGATCGGACTAGCGGGAGCGGGGAGCTGTTTTTT. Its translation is CATLDRTSGSGELFF.

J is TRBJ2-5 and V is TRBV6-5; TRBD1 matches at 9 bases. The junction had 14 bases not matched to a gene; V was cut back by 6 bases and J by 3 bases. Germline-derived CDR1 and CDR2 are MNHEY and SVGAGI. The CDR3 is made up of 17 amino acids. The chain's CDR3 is CASRPGWGQGRKETQYF. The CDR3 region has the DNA TGTGCCAGCAGACCCGGCTGGGGACAGGGCCGAAAAGAGACCCAGTACTTC.